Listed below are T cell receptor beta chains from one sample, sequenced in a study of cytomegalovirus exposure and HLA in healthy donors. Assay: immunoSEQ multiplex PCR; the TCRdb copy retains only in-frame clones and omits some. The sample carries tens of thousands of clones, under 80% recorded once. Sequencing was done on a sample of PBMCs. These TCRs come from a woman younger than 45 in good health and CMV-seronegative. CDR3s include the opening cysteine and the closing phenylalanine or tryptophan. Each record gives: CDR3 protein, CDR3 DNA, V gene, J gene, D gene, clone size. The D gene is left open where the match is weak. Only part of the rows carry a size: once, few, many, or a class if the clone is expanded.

CDR3: CASSPSDSLTTEAFF
DNA: TGTGCCAGCTCACCCTCGGACAGCCTAACAACGGAAGCTTTCTTT
V: TRBV18
J: TRBJ1-1
D: NA
size: NA

CDR3: CASSPDRAGDTGELFF
DNA: TGCGCCAGCAGCCCAGACAGGGCAGGCGACACCGGGGAGCTGTTTTTT
V: TRBV4-1
J: TRBJ2-2
D: TRBD1
size: many

CDR3: CSDLSYEQYF
DNA: TGCAGCGATCTAAGCTACGAGCAGTACTTC
V: TRBV29-1
J: TRBJ2-7
D: NA
size: NA

CDR3: CASSEALSGVGQINVLTF
DNA: TGTGCCAGCAGTGAAGCGCTTAGCGGGGTCGGACAGATCAACGTCCTGACTTTC
V: TRBV6-1
J: TRBJ2-6
D: TRBD2
size: NA

CDR3: CASSDPQGSRTF
DNA: TGCGCCAGCAGTGACCCGCAGGGGTCGAGGACCTTC
V: TRBV10-1
J: TRBJ1-2
D: NA
size: NA

CDR3: CAISESILAGNTDTQYF
DNA: TGTGCCATCAGTGAGTCGATCCTAGCGGGGAACACAGATACGCAGTATTTT
V: TRBV10-3
J: TRBJ2-3
D: TRBD2
size: few

CDR3: CASSPRDRRKETQYF
DNA: TGTGCCAGCAGCCCTCGGGACAGGAGAAAAGAGACCCAGTACTTC
V: TRBV7-9
J: TRBJ2-5
D: TRBD1
size: NA

CDR3: CAISEDKKAFVGTDTQYF
DNA: TGTGCCATCAGTGAGGACAAAAAGGCGTTTGTGGGCACAGATACGCAGTATTTT
V: TRBV10-3
J: TRBJ2-3
D: NA
size: NA

CDR3: CASTGPGQGLGQPQHF
DNA: TGTGCCAGCACCGGACCGGGACAGGGACTAGGCCAGCCCCAGCATTTT
V: TRBV2
J: TRBJ1-5
D: TRBD1
size: NA

CDR3: CASSEQAVSTDTQYF
DNA: TGTGCCAGCAGTGAGCAAGCGGTTAGCACAGATACGCAGTATTTT
V: TRBV6-1
J: TRBJ2-3
D: NA
size: few

CDR3: CASSPLPGASYEQYF
DNA: TGTGCCAGCAGCCCCCTCCCCGGAGCCTCCTACGAGCAGTACTTC
V: TRBV6-5
J: TRBJ2-7
D: NA
size: NA

CDR3: CASSYGGGAFF
DNA: TGCGCCAGCAGCTACGGGGGGGGAGCTTTCTTT
V: TRBV4-1
J: TRBJ1-1
D: NA
size: many

CDR3: CASNRRGIPPYEQYF
DNA: TGTGCCAGCAATCGCAGGGGAATCCCACCCTACGAGCAGTACTTC
V: TRBV28
J: TRBJ2-7
D: NA
size: NA

CDR3: CAWDRGSRDTQYF
DNA: TGTGCCTGGGACAGGGGATCAAGAGATACGCAGTATTTT
V: TRBV30
J: TRBJ2-3
D: TRBD1
size: NA

CDR3: CASSIQGKGSYNEQFF
DNA: TGTGCCAGCAGCATACAGGGAAAAGGATCCTACAATGAGCAGTTCTTC
V: TRBV7-2
J: TRBJ2-1
D: NA
size: once

CDR3: CASSQLASGENNEQFF
DNA: TGCGCCAGCAGCCAACTAGCTAGCGGGGAAAACAATGAGCAGTTCTTC
V: TRBV4-1
J: TRBJ2-1
D: TRBD2
size: NA

CDR3: CASVARSSGNTIYF
DNA: TGTGCCAGCGTCGCACGGAGCTCTGGAAACACCATATATTTT
V: TRBV6-1
J: TRBJ1-3
D: NA
size: once

CDR3: CASSSGTSGGASKNIQYF
DNA: TGTGCCAGCAGCTCCGGGACTAGCGGGGGGGCATCCAAAAACATTCAGTACTTC
V: TRBV7-2
J: TRBJ2-4
D: TRBD2
size: NA

CDR3: CASSVANGQGAQETQYF
DNA: TGTGCCAGCAGCGTAGCTAACGGGCAGGGGGCCCAAGAGACCCAGTACTTC
V: TRBV9
J: TRBJ2-5
D: TRBD1
size: NA

CDR3: CASRRELGSGNTIYF
DNA: TGTGCCAGCAGGCGGGAATTAGGATCTGGAAACACCATATATTTT
V: TRBV6-1
J: TRBJ1-3
D: NA
size: few

CDR3: CASSQTLSGANVLTF
DNA: TGTGCCAGCAGCCAGACACTCTCTGGGGCCAACGTCCTGACTTTC
V: TRBV7-7
J: TRBJ2-6
D: NA
size: few

CDR3: CAMGQGSSGNTIYF
DNA: TGTGCCATGGGACAGGGCAGCTCTGGAAACACCATATATTTT
V: TRBV10-3
J: TRBJ1-3
D: TRBD1
size: NA

CDR3: CSGTSGGLGEQFF
DNA: TGCAGCGGAACTAGCGGGGGTCTCGGGGAGCAGTTCTTC
V: TRBV29-1
J: TRBJ2-1
D: TRBD2
size: NA

CDR3: CASGRQGAGRSDWHTF
DNA: TGTGCCAGCGGTAGACAGGGGGCTGGGAGGAGTGACTGGCACACCTTC
V: TRBV28
J: TRBJ1-2
D: TRBD1
size: NA

CDR3: CASSNGQVYEQYF
DNA: TGTGCCAGCAGTAACGGACAGGTTTACGAGCAGTACTTC
V: TRBV6-6
J: TRBJ2-7
D: TRBD1
size: NA

CDR3: CASSLGQSGGYTF
DNA: TGTGCCAGCAGCTTAGGACAGAGTGGTGGCTACACCTTC
V: TRBV13
J: TRBJ1-2
D: NA
size: NA

CDR3: CSVDMAGPGEQFF
DNA: TGCAGCGTTGATATGGCGGGCCCCGGGGAGCAGTTCTTC
V: TRBV29-1
J: TRBJ2-1
D: NA
size: NA

CDR3: CASRGQIQETQYF
DNA: TGTGCCAGCAGAGGACAGATCCAAGAGACCCAGTACTTC
V: TRBV6-1
J: TRBJ2-5
D: NA
size: NA

CDR3: CASSWGGNTEAFF
DNA: TGTGCCAGCAGTTGGGGGGGGAACACTGAAGCTTTCTTT
V: TRBV28
J: TRBJ1-1
D: NA
size: NA

CDR3: CASSSSTGTASLEQYF
DNA: TGTGCCAGCAGCTCGAGCACCGGGACAGCAAGTCTTGAGCAGTACTTC
V: TRBV7-3
J: TRBJ2-7
D: TRBD1
size: NA

CDR3: CASSAIRTSGRVDTQYF
DNA: TGTGCCAGCAGCGCAATCAGGACTAGCGGGAGGGTGGATACGCAGTATTTT
V: TRBV7-9
J: TRBJ2-3
D: TRBD2
size: few

CDR3: CASSSGLAGTNTGELFF
DNA: TGTGCCAGCTCTTCGGGACTAGCGGGGACGAACACCGGGGAGCTGTTTTTT
V: TRBV18
J: TRBJ2-2
D: TRBD2
size: few

CDR3: CASSYWEAYGYTF
DNA: TGTGCCAGCAGTTACTGGGAGGCATATGGCTACACCTTC
V: TRBV6-5
J: TRBJ1-2
D: NA
size: NA

CDR3: CAWKLGQGIYSPLHF
DNA: TGTGCCTGGAAGTTGGGACAGGGGATCTATTCACCCCTCCACTTT
V: TRBV30
J: TRBJ1-6
D: TRBD1
size: NA

CDR3: CASSFEAAEAFF
DNA: TGTGCCAGCAGCTTTGAGGCAGCTGAAGCTTTCTTT
V: TRBV7-9
J: TRBJ1-1
D: NA
size: NA

CDR3: CASSDPPSSYTF
DNA: TGTGCCAGCAGTGATCCCCCCTCTAGCTACACCTTC
V: TRBV2
J: TRBJ1-2
D: NA
size: NA

CDR3: CASSPSGQGLGDTQYF
DNA: TGTGCCAGCAGTCCCTCGGGACAGGGCTTGGGAGATACGCAGTATTTT
V: TRBV28
J: TRBJ2-3
D: TRBD1
size: few

CDR3: CASSLDYQETQYF
DNA: TGTGCCAGCAGCCTTGACTACCAAGAGACCCAGTACTTC
V: TRBV7-8
J: TRBJ2-5
D: NA
size: few

CDR3: CAISESGTASYGYTF
DNA: TGTGCCATCAGTGAGTCGGGGACAGCCAGCTATGGCTACACCTTC
V: TRBV10-3
J: TRBJ1-2
D: TRBD1
size: NA

CDR3: CASSPPGTRNANTGELFF
DNA: TGTGCCAGCAGCCCCCCCGGGACTAGAAATGCGAACACCGGGGAGCTGTTTTTT
V: TRBV7-8
J: TRBJ2-2
D: TRBD2
size: NA

CDR3: CASRAEGFSTDTQYF
DNA: TGCGCCAGCAGAGCGGAAGGTTTTAGCACAGATACGCAGTATTTT
V: TRBV5-1
J: TRBJ2-3
D: NA
size: NA

CDR3: CASSLLGGTEAFF
DNA: TGTGCCAGCAGCTTGCTAGGAGGTACTGAAGCTTTCTTT
V: TRBV5-6
J: TRBJ1-1
D: NA
size: few

CDR3: CSVAAGQGGGYTF
DNA: TGCAGCGTTGCCGCTGGCCAGGGCGGTGGCTACACCTTC
V: TRBV29-1
J: TRBJ1-2
D: NA
size: NA

CDR3: CASSALQGAYNIQYF
DNA: TGTGCCAGCAGTGCTTTACAGGGGGCTTATAACATTCAGTACTTC
V: TRBV6-5
J: TRBJ2-4
D: TRBD1
size: NA

CDR3: CASSPNPTWETQYF
DNA: TGTGCCAGCAGCCCTAACCCGACATGGGAGACCCAGTACTTC
V: TRBV5-4
J: TRBJ2-5
D: NA
size: NA

CDR3: CATSREGGEQFF
DNA: TGTGCCACCAGCAGAGAAGGAGGAGAGCAGTTCTTC
V: TRBV15
J: TRBJ2-1
D: NA
size: NA

CDR3: CASSSPHGIYNEQFF
DNA: TGTGCCAGCAGCTCCCCCCACGGGATTTACAATGAGCAGTTCTTC
V: TRBV7-9
J: TRBJ2-1
D: NA
size: NA

CDR3: CASSLVRGGYNEQFF
DNA: TGTGCCAGCAGCTTAGTGCGGGGGGGCTACAATGAGCAGTTCTTC
V: TRBV11-2
J: TRBJ2-1
D: TRBD2
size: NA

CDR3: CASSLVGSGGFEQYF
DNA: TGTGCCAGCAGCTTGGTGGGTAGCGGGGGGTTCGAGCAGTACTTC
V: TRBV5-5
J: TRBJ2-7
D: TRBD2
size: few

CDR3: CAIRGGTSGSGEQYF
DNA: TGTGCCATCAGAGGGGGGACTAGCGGGAGTGGCGAGCAGTACTTC
V: TRBV10-3
J: TRBJ2-7
D: TRBD2
size: NA

CDR3: CASSGLSNYGYTF
DNA: TGTGCCAGCAGCGGACTATCAAACTATGGCTACACCTTC
V: TRBV6-5
J: TRBJ1-2
D: NA
size: few

CDR3: CANSPLGTGLNYGYTF
DNA: TGTGCCAACTCCCCACTAGGGACAGGGCTCAACTATGGCTACACCTTC
V: TRBV7-8
J: TRBJ1-2
D: TRBD1
size: NA

CDR3: CASSLDLGGTEAFF
DNA: TGTGCCAGCAGCTTAGATCTCGGGGGCACTGAAGCTTTCTTT
V: TRBV11-2
J: TRBJ1-1
D: NA
size: few

CDR3: CSATYTEAFF
DNA: TGCAGTGCTACTTACACTGAAGCTTTCTTT
V: TRBV20-1
J: TRBJ1-1
D: NA
size: NA

CDR3: CASSLGVYYEQYF
DNA: TGTGCCAGCAGCTTAGGGGTATACTACGAGCAGTACTTC
V: TRBV5-6
J: TRBJ2-7
D: NA
size: NA

CDR3: CASSPGGTGNTEAFF
DNA: TGTGCCAGCAGTCCCGGGGGGACAGGGAACACTGAAGCTTTCTTT
V: TRBV6-5
J: TRBJ1-1
D: TRBD1
size: few

CDR3: CANQSGTGHQPQHF
DNA: TGTGCCAACCAATCCGGGACAGGTCATCAGCCCCAGCATTTT
V: TRBV27
J: TRBJ1-5
D: TRBD1
size: NA

CDR3: CASSLGWERGTDTQYF
DNA: TGCGCCAGCAGCTTGGGGTGGGAGAGGGGCACAGATACGCAGTATTTT
V: TRBV5-1
J: TRBJ2-3
D: NA
size: NA

CDR3: CASSISLSGGYNSPLHF
DNA: TGTGCCAGTAGTATATCCCTGAGCGGGGGCTATAATTCACCCCTCCACTTT
V: TRBV19
J: TRBJ1-6
D: NA
size: NA